What follows are 20 T cell receptor beta chains derived from one specimen sequenced in a study of neoadjuvant anti-PD-1 for oral cavity cancer. The sample's time point: after neoadjuvant nivolumab, at surgical resection. Some clones are missing from TCRdb's copy, which holds only in-frame ones; the method was immunoSEQ multiplex PCR. The sample holds some 40,000 clones, approximately 40% seen once. Sequencing used tumor tissue, obtained after nivolumab (anti-PD-1) treatment. The receptors shown here come from a person aged 40 to 85 with oral cavity squamous cell carcinoma.

V gene TRBV5-4 combines with J gene TRBJ2-3; possibly TRBD1 for D (5 bases). The CDR3 is 16 amino acids. Germline V gene data show CDR1 as SGHNT and CDR2 as YYREEE (reference sequence). With 2 bases removed from V and 3 bases from J, the gap between germline ends came to 16 bases. The CDR3, as DNA: TGTGCCAGCAGCTTCGGCGCAGGGTTAGGAACAGATACGCAGTATTTT. Translated, it gives CASSFGAGLGTDTQYF.

The rearrangement joins TRBV11-2 to TRBJ2-1, with a weak D call TRBD2 (6 bases). Germline lookup yields CDR1 SGHAT and CDR2 FQNNGV. Trimming stripped 5 bases from V and 3 bases from J, with 20 bases between. The CDR3 has 17 amino acids. Here the CDR3 DNA reads TGTGCCAGCAGCCCGGATATTGGGGGGATGTTCTACAATGAGCAGTTCTTC. Translation gives CASSPDIGGMFYNEQFF. Full variable domain (remainder filled in from reference TRBV11-2 and TRBJ2-1): EAGVAQSPRYKIIEKRQSVAFWCNPISGHATLYWYQQILGQGPKLLIQFQNNGVVDDSQLPKDRFSAERLKGVDSTLKIQPAKLEDSAVYLCASSPDIGGMFYNEQFFGPGTRLTVL.

The J gene is TRBJ1-2, the V gene TRBV28; perhaps TRBD1 as D (6 bases). V was cut by 3 bases and J by 4 bases, with 12 bases left in between. The CDR3 runs to 14 residues. Germline CDR1 MDHEN, CDR2 SYDVKM. The CDR3 sequence is CASSFRGKGYGYTF. Here the CDR3 DNA reads TGTGCCAGCAGTTTTAGGGGGAAGGGCTATGGCTACACCTTC.

This clone showed up just a few times. The CDR3 spells CASSPPSADEDLSTDTQYF. CDR3 DNA: TGTGCCAGCTCACCACCGTCCGCAGACGAAGACCTTAGCACAGATACGCAGTATTTT. The chain recombines TRBV18 with TRBJ2-3, with D unresolved. The CDR3 runs to 19 residues. The V gene's germline CDR1 is KGHSH and CDR2 LQKENI. V was shortened by 0 bases and J by 0 bases, with 19 bases between the two germline ends.

This clone turned up a few times. The V call is TRBV5-1, the J call TRBJ1-1; 7 bases line up with TRBD1. The germline V gene has CDR1 SGHRS and CDR2 YFSETQ. V shed 4 bases, J shed 5 bases, and the junction held 8 bases outside the gene matches. There are 14 residues in the CDR3. This CDR3 reads CASSLQGIGTEAFF. In nucleotides, the CDR3 is TGCGCCAGCAGCCTACAGGGGATTGGGACTGAAGCTTTCTTT.

In this sample, this clone turned up a few times. V and J are TRBV6-1 and TRBJ2-2; D possibly corresponds to TRBD1 (6 bases). The CDR3 loop spans 17 amino acids. CDR1 and CDR2 (germline): MNHNS, SASEGT. V was pared by 2 bases and J by 4 bases, with 17 bases between. As DNA, the CDR3 is TGTGCCAGCAGTGAATGGGGCCAGGGGATTAGCACCGGGGAGCTGTTTTTT. Its protein is CASSEWGQGISTGELFF.

Within the sample, this clone is medium-sized. The chain uses TRBV5-4 and TRBJ2-1; 12 bases match TRBD1. CDR1 SGHNT and CDR2 YYREEE come from the germline V gene (reference sequence). This CDR3 comprises 15 residues. The ends lost 1 base at V and 8 bases at J; junction bases unmatched: 4. The CDR3 DNA sequence: TGTGCCAGCAGCTTGCAGGGACAGGGGGCAGATGAGCAGTTCTTC. This sequence encodes CASSLQGQGADEQFF.

The chain employs TRBV7-2 and TRBJ1-2, with D unresolved. The germline gives CDR1 SGHTA, CDR2 FQGNSA. V was trimmed by 1 base and J by 0 bases, leaving 9 bases between them. The length of the CDR3 is 15 residues. CDR3 sequence: CASSLVPSTNYGYTF. The CDR3 DNA reads as TGTGCCAGCAGCTTAGTCCCATCTACTAACTATGGCTACACCTTC. The full variable domain, with the rest looked up from reference TRBV7-2 and TRBJ1-2, is GAGVSQSPSNKVTEKGKDVELRCDPISGHTALYWYRQSLGQGLEFLIYFQGNSAPDKSGLPSDRFSAERTGGSVSTLTIQRTQQEDSAVYLCASSLVPSTNYGYTFGSGTRLTVV.

The rearrangement joins TRBV30 to TRBJ1-2; tentatively, D is TRBD1 (6 bases). Trimming left V 8 bases short and J 3 bases short, with 16 bases between. The CDR3 consists of 13 residues. Per the germline V gene, CDR1 is GTSNPN and CDR2 is SVGIG (reference sequence). CDR3 region: CAARGTPYYGYTF. The CDR3 region has the DNA TGTGCCGCCCGCGGGACACCTTACTATGGCTACACCTTC.

The chain is built from TRBV6-5 and TRBJ2-7, with 9 bases aligning to TRBD1. With V trimmed by 6 bases and J by 2 bases, 5 bases remained unmatched. The CDR3 covers 14 residues. Looked up from germline, CDR1 is MNHEY and CDR2 is SVGAGI. The CDR3 DNA is TGTGCCAGCAGCTACGACAGGGGGGCCTACGAGCAGTACTTC. Its translation is CASSYDRGAYEQYF.

V usage is TRBV19 and J usage is TRBJ1-2; D may be TRBD1 (5 bases). Germline V gene sequence: CDR1 LNHDA, CDR2 SQIVND (reference sequence). The ends were cut back, 5 bases at V and 8 bases at J, with 12 bases in the middle. The CDR3 runs to 12 residues. As DNA, the CDR3 is TGTGCCAGTAGTCACCAGAGGGGAGGCTACACCTTC. This codes for CASSHQRGGYTF.

The genes are TRBV5-1 and TRBJ2-2; 7 bases match TRBD1. Trimming cost V 9 bases and J 4 bases; bases outside gene matches: 15. The CDR3 consists of 16 residues. The germline V gene encodes CDR1 SGHRS and CDR2 YFSETQ. CDR3 nucleotide sequence: TGCGCCACCAGAGAACCGGGACAGAGCACCACCGGGGAGCTGTTTTTT. Translation: CATREPGQSTTGELFF.

This clone appeared many times. V usage is TRBV19 and J usage is TRBJ2-7; D ambiguous. Germline V gives CDR1 LNHDA, CDR2 SQIVND (reference sequence). This CDR3 contains 13 residues. Deletions cut 3 bases from V and 0 bases from J, with 6 bases between. The DNA for the CDR3 is TGTGCCAGTAGTATGGGCACCTCCTACGAGCAGTACTTC. Its protein product is CASSMGTSYEQYF.

Many counts were recorded for this clone. The V and J genes are TRBV21-1 and TRBJ1-2; the table calls TRBD1, which could not be checked here. TRBV21-1 is termed a pseudogene. CDR3 length equals 13 residues. Written as DNA, the CDR3 is TGTGCCAGCAGCAGGGACAGGGTCCATGGCTACACCTTC. Translating it yields CASSRDRVHGYTF.

This clone was detected only a few times. This rearrangement joins TRBV5-1 to TRBJ2-7, with TRBD1 as a possible D gene (5 bases). The germline CDR1 and CDR2 sequences are SGHRS and YFSETQ. Between the trimmed V and J ends, which lost 3 bases and 0 bases, there was a span of 19 bases. This CDR3 has 17 residues. CDR3 protein: CASSSSQGLQSSYEQYF. In nucleotides, the CDR3 is TGCGCCAGCAGCTCTTCGCAGGGCCTCCAGAGCTCCTACGAGCAGTACTTC.

The chain recombines TRBV5-1 with TRBJ2-1; D assignment may be TRBD1 or TRBD2 (6 bases each). CDR1 and CDR2 from the germline V gene are SGHRS and YFSETQ. The CDR3 sequence is 16 residues long. V lost 0 bases to trimming and J lost 0 bases, with 10 bases between them. The CDR3 DNA sequence: TGCGCCAGCAGCTTGGTAGGGGGGACCTCCTACAATGAGCAGTTCTTC. As protein: CASSLVGGTSYNEQFF. The full variable domain, completed using reference TRBV5-1 and TRBJ2-1, is KAGVTQTPRYLIKTRGQQVTLSCSPISGHRSVSWYQQTPGQGLQFLFEYFSETQRNKGNFPGRFSGRQFSNSRSEMNVSTLELGDSALYLCASSLVGGTSYNEQFFGPGTRLTVL.

Ten or more counts support this clone. The genes are TRBV5-1 and TRBJ2-2, with 10 bases matching TRBD2. The germline V gene has CDR1 SGHRS and CDR2 YFSETQ. There are 17 residues in the CDR3. V dropped 1 base and J dropped 4; count of bases not matched to a gene: 7. The CDR3 protein is CASSLSGTSAGTGELFF. CDR3 DNA sequence: TGCGCCAGCAGCTTGTCCGGGACTAGCGCGGGCACCGGGGAGCTGTTTTTT. The complete variable domain, with remaining parts taken from reference TRBV5-1 and TRBJ2-2, reads KAGVTQTPRYLIKTRGQQVTLSCSPISGHRSVSWYQQTPGQGLQFLFEYFSETQRNKGNFPGRFSGRQFSNSRSEMNVSTLELGDSALYLCASSLSGTSAGTGELFFGEGSRLTVL.

This clone has ten or more counts. This sequence joins TRBV19 and TRBJ2-2, with D possibly being TRBD2 (6 bases). The CDR3 totals 15 residues. The germline CDR1 and CDR2 sequences are LNHDA and SQIVND (reference sequence). Trimming removed 5 bases at V and 5 bases at J, with 15 bases between. The DNA for the CDR3 is TGTGCCAGTAGTTCAGGTCTAGCGAGTACCGGGGAGCTGTTTTTT. It is translated as CASSSGLASTGELFF. The full variable domain, with the rest looked up from reference TRBV19 and TRBJ2-2, is DGGITQSPKYLFRKEGQNVTLSCEQNLNHDAMYWYRQDPGQGLRLIYYSQIVNDFQKGDIAEGYSVSREKKESFPLTVTSAQKNPTAFYLCASSSGLASTGELFFGEGSRLTVL.

The genes are TRBV5-8 and TRBJ2-7; 12 nucleotides align to TRBD2. The CDR3 runs 15 residues. The V and J ends lost 1 base and 3 bases, in that order; junction bases with no gene match: 2. CDR1 is SGHTS, CDR2 YDEGEE, per germline. Written as DNA, the CDR3 is TGTGCCAGCAGCTTGCTAGCGGGGGGGGGCTACGAGCAGTACTTC. Translated, it gives CASSLLAGGGYEQYF.

The chain recombines TRBV29-1 with TRBJ2-3; unclear D gene. Germline CDR1 reads SQVTM; CDR2 reads ANQGSEA. The CDR3 covers 12 residues. V was trimmed by 3 bases and J by 4 bases, leaving 8 bases between them. CDR3 protein: CSVDFGADTQYF. CDR3 DNA: TGCAGCGTTGATTTTGGGGCAGATACGCAGTATTTT.